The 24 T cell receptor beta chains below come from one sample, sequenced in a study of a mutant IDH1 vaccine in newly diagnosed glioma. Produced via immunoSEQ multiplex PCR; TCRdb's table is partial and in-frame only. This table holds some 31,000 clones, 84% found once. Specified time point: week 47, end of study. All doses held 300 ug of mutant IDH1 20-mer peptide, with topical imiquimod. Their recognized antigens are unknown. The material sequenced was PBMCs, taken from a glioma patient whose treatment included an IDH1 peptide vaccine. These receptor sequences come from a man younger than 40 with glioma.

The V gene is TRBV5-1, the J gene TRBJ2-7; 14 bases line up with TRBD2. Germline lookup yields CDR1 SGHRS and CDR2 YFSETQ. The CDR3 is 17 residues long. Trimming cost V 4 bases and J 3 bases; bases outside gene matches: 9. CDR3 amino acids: CASSRPQGTSGSYEQYF. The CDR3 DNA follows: TGCGCCAGCAGCCGGCCGCAGGGGACTAGCGGGAGCTACGAGCAGTACTTC.

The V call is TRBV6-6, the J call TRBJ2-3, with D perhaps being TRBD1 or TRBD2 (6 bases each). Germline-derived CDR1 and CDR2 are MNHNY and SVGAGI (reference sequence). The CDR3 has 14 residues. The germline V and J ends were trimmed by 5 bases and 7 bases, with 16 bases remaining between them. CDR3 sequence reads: CASSPGEVTYTQYF. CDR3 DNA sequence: TGTGCCAGCAGTCCAGGGGAGGTAACATATACGCAGTATTTT.

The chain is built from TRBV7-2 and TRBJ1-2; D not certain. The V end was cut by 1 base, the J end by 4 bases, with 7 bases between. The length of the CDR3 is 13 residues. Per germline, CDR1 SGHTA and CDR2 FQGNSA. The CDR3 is CASSLEAGYGYTF. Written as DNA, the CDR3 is TGTGCCAGCAGCTTAGAGGCAGGCTATGGCTACACCTTC.

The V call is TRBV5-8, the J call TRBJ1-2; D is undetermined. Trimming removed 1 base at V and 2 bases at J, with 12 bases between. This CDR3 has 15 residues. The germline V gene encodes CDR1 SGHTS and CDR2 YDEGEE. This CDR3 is CASSLLSGSNYGYTF. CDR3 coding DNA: TGTGCCAGCAGCTTGTTATCGGGATCCAACTATGGCTACACCTTC.

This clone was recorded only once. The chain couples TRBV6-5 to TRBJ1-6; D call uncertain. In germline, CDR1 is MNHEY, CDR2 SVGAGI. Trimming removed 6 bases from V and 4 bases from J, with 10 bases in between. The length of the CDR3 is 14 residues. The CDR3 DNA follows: TGTGCCAGCAGAACAGAATTATATAATTCACCCCTCCACTTT. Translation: CASRTELYNSPLHF.

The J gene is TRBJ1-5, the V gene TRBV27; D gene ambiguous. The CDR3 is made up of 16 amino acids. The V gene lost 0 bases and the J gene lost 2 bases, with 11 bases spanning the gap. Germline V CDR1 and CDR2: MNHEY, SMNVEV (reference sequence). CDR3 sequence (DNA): TGTGCCAGCAGTTTATCATCCCCTCGGCGCAATCAGCCCCAGCATTTT. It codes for CASSLSSPRRNQPQHF.

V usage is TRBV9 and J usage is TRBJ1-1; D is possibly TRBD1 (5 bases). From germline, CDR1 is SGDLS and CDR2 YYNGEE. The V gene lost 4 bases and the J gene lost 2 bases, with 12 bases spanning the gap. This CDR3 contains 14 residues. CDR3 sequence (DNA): TGTGCCAGCAGCCCCCCGGGGGTCAACACTGAAGCTTTCTTT. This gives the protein CASSPPGVNTEAFF.

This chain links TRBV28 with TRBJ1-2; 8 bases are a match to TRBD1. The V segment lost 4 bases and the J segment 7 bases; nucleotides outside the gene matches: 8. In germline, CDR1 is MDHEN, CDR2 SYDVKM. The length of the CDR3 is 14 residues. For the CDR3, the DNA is TGTGCCAGCAGTTCTGGACAGGGAGTTTTTGGCTACACCTTC. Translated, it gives CASSSGQGVFGYTF.

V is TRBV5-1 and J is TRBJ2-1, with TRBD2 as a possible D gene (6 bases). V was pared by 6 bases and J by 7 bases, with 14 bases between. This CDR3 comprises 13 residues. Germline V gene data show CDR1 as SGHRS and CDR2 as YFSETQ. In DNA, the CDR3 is TGCGCCAGCATGCAAGGGGCGGGAAATGAGCAGTTCTTC. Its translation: CASMQGAGNEQFF.

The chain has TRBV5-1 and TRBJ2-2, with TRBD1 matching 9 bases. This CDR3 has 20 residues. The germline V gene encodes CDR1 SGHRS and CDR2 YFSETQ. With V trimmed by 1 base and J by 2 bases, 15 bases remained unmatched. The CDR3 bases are TGCGCCAGCAGCTTGCGCTCATCGATTGGGACAGGGTTTAACACCGGGGAGCTGTTTTTT. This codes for CASSLRSSIGTGFNTGELFF.

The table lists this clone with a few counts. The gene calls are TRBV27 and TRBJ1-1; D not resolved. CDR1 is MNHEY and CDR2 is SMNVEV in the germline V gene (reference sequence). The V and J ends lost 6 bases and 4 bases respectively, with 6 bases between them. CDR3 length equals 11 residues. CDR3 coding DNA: TGTGCCAGCAGGTCATCCACTGAAGCTTTCTTT. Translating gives CASRSSTEAFF.

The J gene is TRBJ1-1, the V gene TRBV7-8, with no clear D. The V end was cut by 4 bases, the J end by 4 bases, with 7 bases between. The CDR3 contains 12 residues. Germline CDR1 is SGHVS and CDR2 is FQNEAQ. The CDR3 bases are TGTGCCAGCAGCTCATGGGGCACTGAAGCTTTCTTT. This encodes CASSSWGTEAFF.

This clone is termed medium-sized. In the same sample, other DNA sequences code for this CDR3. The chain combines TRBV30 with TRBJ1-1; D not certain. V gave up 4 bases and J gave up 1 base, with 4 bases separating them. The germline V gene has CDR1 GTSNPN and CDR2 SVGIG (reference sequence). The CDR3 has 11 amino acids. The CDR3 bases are TGTGCCTGGATTAGGAACACTGAAGCTTTCTTT. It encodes CAWIRNTEAFF.

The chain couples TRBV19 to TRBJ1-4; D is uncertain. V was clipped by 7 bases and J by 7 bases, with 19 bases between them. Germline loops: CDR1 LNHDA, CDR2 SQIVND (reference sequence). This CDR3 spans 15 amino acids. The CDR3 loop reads CASKLRDSVAEKLFF. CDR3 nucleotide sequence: TGTGCCAGTAAATTACGGGATTCCGTAGCTGAAAAACTGTTTTTT. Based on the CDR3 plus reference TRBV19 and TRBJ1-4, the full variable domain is DGGITQSPKYLFRKEGQNVTLSCEQNLNHDAMYWYRQDPGQGLRLIYYSQIVNDFQKGDIAEGYSVSREKKESFPLTVTSAQKNPTAFYLCASKLRDSVAEKLFFGSGTQLSVL.

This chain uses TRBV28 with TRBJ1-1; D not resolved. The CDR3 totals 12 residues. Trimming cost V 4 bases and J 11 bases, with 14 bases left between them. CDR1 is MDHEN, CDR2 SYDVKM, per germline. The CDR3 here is CASSSDLFRAFF. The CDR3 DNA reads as TGTGCCAGCAGTTCGGACCTTTTTCGGGCTTTCTTT.

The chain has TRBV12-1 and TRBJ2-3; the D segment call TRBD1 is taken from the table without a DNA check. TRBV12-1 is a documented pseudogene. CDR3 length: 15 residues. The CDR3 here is CASSFAARSTDTQYF. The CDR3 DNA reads TGTGCCAGCAGCTTTGCGGCCCGTAGCACAGATACGCAGTATTTT.

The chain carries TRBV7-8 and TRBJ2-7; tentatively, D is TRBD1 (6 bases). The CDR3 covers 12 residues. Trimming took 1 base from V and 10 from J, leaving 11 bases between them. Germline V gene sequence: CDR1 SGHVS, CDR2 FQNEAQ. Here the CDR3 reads CASSLDRASQYF. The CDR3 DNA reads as TGTGCCAGCAGCTTAGACAGGGCGAGTCAGTACTTC.

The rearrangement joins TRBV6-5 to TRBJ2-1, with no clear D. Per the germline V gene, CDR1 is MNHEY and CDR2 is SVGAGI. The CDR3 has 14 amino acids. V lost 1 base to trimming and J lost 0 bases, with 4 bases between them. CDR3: CASSYYSSYNEQFF. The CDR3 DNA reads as TGTGCCAGCAGTTACTACAGCTCCTACAATGAGCAGTTCTTC.

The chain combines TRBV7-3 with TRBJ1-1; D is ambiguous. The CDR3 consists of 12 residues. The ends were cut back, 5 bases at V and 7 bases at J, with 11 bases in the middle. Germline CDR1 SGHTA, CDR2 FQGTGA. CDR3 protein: CASSEFGSEAFF. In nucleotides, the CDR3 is TGTGCCAGCAGCGAGTTTGGGAGTGAAGCTTTCTTT.

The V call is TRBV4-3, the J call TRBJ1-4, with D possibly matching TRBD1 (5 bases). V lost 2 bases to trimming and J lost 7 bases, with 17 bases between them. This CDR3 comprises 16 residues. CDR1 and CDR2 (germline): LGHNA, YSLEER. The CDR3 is CASSQSTGTSFEKLFF. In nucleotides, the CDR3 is TGCGCCAGCAGCCAAAGTACCGGGACCAGCTTTGAAAAACTGTTTTTT.

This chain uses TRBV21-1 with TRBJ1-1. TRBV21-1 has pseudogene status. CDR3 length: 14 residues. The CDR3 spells CASSLGRGNTEAFF. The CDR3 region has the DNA TGTGCCAGCAGCCTTGGACGGGGGAACACTGAAGCTTTCTTT.

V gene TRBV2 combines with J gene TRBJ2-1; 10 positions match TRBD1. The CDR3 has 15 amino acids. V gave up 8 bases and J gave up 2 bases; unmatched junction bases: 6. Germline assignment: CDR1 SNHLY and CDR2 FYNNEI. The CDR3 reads CASSTGTGAYNEQFF. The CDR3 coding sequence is TGTGCCAGCTCAACCGGGACAGGGGCCTACAATGAGCAGTTCTTC.

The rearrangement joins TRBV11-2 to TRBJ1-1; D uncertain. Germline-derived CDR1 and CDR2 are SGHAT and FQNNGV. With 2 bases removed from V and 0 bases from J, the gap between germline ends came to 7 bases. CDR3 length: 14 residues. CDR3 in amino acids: CASSLYTLNTEAFF. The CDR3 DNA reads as TGTGCCAGCAGCTTATATACTTTGAACACTGAAGCTTTCTTT.

CDR3 DNA: TGCGCCAGCAGGAAACTAGCGGGGGCCAACACCGGGGAGCTGTTTTTT. Its protein product is CASRKLAGANTGELFF. The chain recombines TRBV10-2 with TRBJ2-2, with 11 bases identical to TRBD2. The trim removed 6 bases at V and 2 bases at J, leaving 5 bases unmatched. Looked up from germline, CDR1 is WSHSY and CDR2 is SAAADI. The CDR3 sequence is 16 residues long.